The 19 T cell receptor beta chains below all came from one sample that was sequenced in a study of monozygotic twins with inflammatory bowel disease (dated by TCRdb to about 2019). Libraries were prepared through 5' RACE. TCRdb names Illumina HiSeq 2500 as the instrument used. Following TCRdb reprocessing, every CDR3 protein sequence forms one entry, and DNA is not provided. The sample table records roughly 90,000 distinct CDR3 sequences. The ten largest account for approximately 7.4% of the sample. The sample was blood. All receptors come from a human donor with ulcerative colitis or Crohn's disease, or a healthy co-twin of an affected twin (not recorded which).

The J gene is TRBJ2-7, the V gene TRBV5-1. This CDR3 region has 14 residues. Per germline, CDR1 SGHRS and CDR2 YFSETQ. The CDR3 here is CASSLETHSYEQYF.

The CDR3 spells CASSQRGSDQPQHF. The genes are TRBV3-1 and TRBJ1-5. The CDR3 sequence is 14 residues long. Germline values: CDR1 LGHDT, CDR2 YNNKEL (reference sequence).

This chain connects TRBV5-1 to TRBJ1-2. The CDR3 loop spans 14 amino acids. From germline, CDR1 is SGHRS and CDR2 YFSETQ. Here the CDR3 reads CASSSTLGDYGYTF.

The chain joins TRBV20-1 to TRBJ2-3; TCRdb gives TRBD1 as the D gene, but with no DNA this cannot be confirmed. The CDR3 runs to 15 residues. Germline V lookup: CDR1 DFQATT, CDR2 SNEGSKA (reference sequence). CDR3 region: CSAKTGTRSTDTQYF.

CDR3 in amino acids: CASGTTEQGAYEQYF. The rearrangement joins TRBV5-4 to TRBJ2-7; TCRdb returns TRBD1, unconfirmable since there is no DNA. The CDR3 sequence is 15 residues long. CDR1 and CDR2 from the germline V gene are SGHNT and YYREEE (reference sequence).

The chain uses TRBV6-2 or TRBV6-3 and TRBJ2-3; TCRdb's D call of TRBD2 is untestable without DNA. CDR1 is MNHEY, CDR2 SVGEGT, per germline. The CDR3 contains 15 residues. Here the CDR3 reads CASTSLAAAGDTQYF.

The chain joins TRBV6-1 to TRBJ1-1. The CDR3 has 13 residues. Germline V gene sequence: CDR1 MNHNS, CDR2 SASEGT. The CDR3 sequence: CASSGMTGTEAFF.

The chain carries TRBV29-1 and TRBJ2-1; TCRdb's D call of TRBD2 is untestable without DNA. Germline CDR1 reads SQVTM; CDR2 reads ANQGSEA. CDR3 size: 14 residues. CDR3 amino acids: CSVAGTSGGTEQFF.

This chain joins TRBV4-1 and TRBJ2-7. The CDR3 has 15 residues. From germline, CDR1 is MGHRA and CDR2 YSYEKL. The CDR3 region is CASSQPGQAPYEQYF.

The chain recombines TRBV20-1 with TRBJ2-2; TCRdb returns TRBD1, unconfirmable since there is no DNA. The CDR3 spans 17 residues. Germline V lookup: CDR1 DFQATT, CDR2 SNEGSKA (reference sequence). CDR3 residues: CSAPDPRGGFFAGELFF.

The V call is TRBV4-1, the J call TRBJ1-6. The CDR3 is 15 residues long. The germline V gene has CDR1 MGHRA and CDR2 YSYEKL. This CDR3 is CASSQVRDSGSPLHF.

The V gene is TRBV6-1, the J gene TRBJ1-5; the TCRdb call, TRBD1, lacks DNA for checking. CDR3 length: 13 amino acids. Germline V gene data show CDR1 as MNHNS and CDR2 as SASEGT. The CDR3 sequence is CASSRTGDQPQHF.

The rearrangement links TRBV11-2 to TRBJ2-5; absent DNA, TCRdb's TRBD1 call cannot be checked. The CDR3 has 16 amino acids. Looked up from germline, CDR1 is SGHAT and CDR2 is FQNNGV. CDR3 amino acids: CASSLVQGWGQETQYF. Full variable domain (remainder filled in from reference TRBV11-2 and TRBJ2-5): EAGVAQSPRYKIIEKRQSVAFWCNPISGHATLYWYQQILGQGPKLLIQFQNNGVVDDSQLPKDRFSAERLKGVDSTLKIQPAKLEDSAVYLCASSLVQGWGQETQYFGPGTRLLVL.

V gene TRBV19 combines with J gene TRBJ1-1. CDR1 and CDR2 (germline): LNHDA, SQIVND (reference sequence). This CDR3 is 14 amino acids long. CDR3 protein: CASSSPWGGIEAFF. The entire variable domain, with the rest obtained from reference TRBV19 and TRBJ1-1, is as follows: DGGITQSPKYLFRKEGQNVTLSCEQNLNHDAMYWYRQDPGQGLRLIYYSQIVNDFQKGDIAEGYSVSREKKESFPLTVTSAQKNPTAFYLCASSSPWGGIEAFFGQGTRLTVV.

The V and J genes are TRBV12-3 or TRBV12-4 and TRBJ2-6. The CDR3 totals 16 residues. CDR3 loop: CASRDRQVAGANVLTF.

This chain links TRBV6-1 with TRBJ2-2; TCRdb outputs TRBD1, but without DNA this stays unchecked. Germline loops: CDR1 MNHNS, CDR2 SASEGT. The CDR3 loop spans 15 amino acids. The CDR3 protein is CASSDVGVALEELFF.

This sequence joins TRBV7-8 and TRBJ2-2; TCRdb lists TRBD1, though no DNA is available to test this call. The CDR3 is made up of 14 amino acids. CDR1 SGHVS and CDR2 FQNEAQ come from the germline V gene. This CDR3 reads CASSSDRNTGELFF.

The CDR3 sequence: CSARGQGTKNIQYF. V usage is TRBV20-1 and J usage is TRBJ2-4; TCRdb reports TRBD1, a call that lacks DNA to check it against. Germline CDR1 is DFQATT and CDR2 is SNEGSKA (reference sequence). This CDR3 region has 14 residues.

The V gene is TRBV27, the J gene TRBJ1-5; absent DNA, TCRdb's TRBD1 call cannot be checked. The CDR3 totals 18 residues. CDR1 MNHEY and CDR2 SMNVEV come from the germline V gene (reference sequence). CDR3 in amino acids: CASSNAPGKGPFNQPQHF.